Below are 21 T cell receptor beta chains sequenced from a single sample in a study of OX40 agonist ivuxolimab in advanced cancers. Receptor libraries were prepared by the immunoSEQ multiplex PCR assay. TCRdb mirrors the immuneACCESS table, restricted to in-frame sequences. Some clones are absent from its copies; in checked studies, under half trace to an unresolved V gene, and the reason for the others is unknown. For this sample there are roughly 46,000 clones; approximately 88% appear just once. Of the sample, over 50% falls within the top ten clones. The sample in question was CD4+ or CD8+ T cells sorted from blood, obtained in a trial of the OX40 agonist ivuxolimab. These receptors were taken from an adult with an advanced solid tumor such as melanoma, head and neck, liver or kidney cancer.

This chain links TRBV7-8 with TRBJ2-7; D gene uncertain. This CDR3 region has 13 residues. CDR1 and CDR2 from the germline V gene are SGHVS and FQNEAQ. Trimming removed 1 base from V and 4 bases from J, with 8 bases in between. CDR3 in amino acids: CASSLGGPYEQYF. CDR3 nucleotide sequence: TGTGCCAGCAGCTTAGGGGGTCCGTACGAGCAGTACTTC.

The genes are TRBV28 and TRBJ1-4; D possibly corresponds to TRBD1 (5 bases). Deletions cut 3 bases from V and 8 bases from J, with 13 bases between. There are 14 residues in the CDR3. From germline, CDR1 is MDHEN and CDR2 SYDVKM. In nucleotides, the CDR3 is TGTGCCAGCAGTTTGCTAACAGGAGCCGAAAAACTGTTTTTT. It yields the protein CASSLLTGAEKLFF.

The genes are TRBV13 and TRBJ2-1; 10 bases map to TRBD2. The CDR3 is 15 residues long. Germline values: CDR1 PRHDT, CDR2 FYEKMQ (reference sequence). V was pared by 5 bases and J by 6 bases, with 7 bases of the junction left unmatched. CDR3 sequence reads: CASSQLAGGGNEQFF. Here the CDR3 DNA reads TGTGCCAGCAGCCAGTTAGCGGGAGGTGGCAATGAGCAGTTCTTC.

The rearrangement joins TRBV7-3 to TRBJ1-3; D call uncertain. From germline, CDR1 is SGHTA and CDR2 FQGTGA. V lost 2 bases to trimming and J lost 0 bases, with 8 bases between them. This CDR3 contains 15 residues. Here the CDR3 reads CASSLSGSSGNTIYF. CDR3 in DNA: TGTGCCAGCAGCTTATCAGGAAGCTCTGGAAACACCATATATTTT.

The V gene is TRBV6-1, the J gene TRBJ2-7; no reliable D call. The CDR3 consists of 10 residues. With 6 bases removed from V and 3 bases from J, the gap between germline ends came to 3 bases. Germline assignment: CDR1 MNHNS and CDR2 SASEGT. The CDR3 sequence: CASRDYEQYF. In nucleotides, the CDR3 is TGTGCCAGCAGGGACTACGAGCAGTACTTC.

V gene TRBV9 combines with J gene TRBJ2-1, with 14 bases that match TRBD2. Trimming at V came to 4 bases and at J to 7 bases, leaving 22 bases not matched to a gene. Germline loops: CDR1 SGDLS, CDR2 YYNGEE. The CDR3 covers 21 residues. The CDR3 DNA reads TGTGCCAGCAGCCCTCACGCACTAACCCGGGGACTAGCGGGAGTTGGGAATGAGCAGTTCTTC. Encoded protein: CASSPHALTRGLAGVGNEQFF.

This clone appeared once. The rearrangement uses TRBV6-1 and TRBJ2-5, with 7 bases identical to TRBD2. V lost 4 bases, J lost 0 bases, and 11 bases stayed unmatched. CDR1 is MNHNS and CDR2 is SASEGT in the germline V gene. This CDR3 region has 17 residues. The CDR3 DNA is TGTGCCAGCAGTGCAAATCCGGGACTATCATACCAAGAGACCCAGTACTTC. Translating it yields CASSANPGLSYQETQYF.

The chain employs TRBV19 and TRBJ2-3, with 7 bases matching TRBD2. Unmatched junction bases numbered 8, after V lost 5 bases and J lost 3 bases. Germline V gives CDR1 LNHDA, CDR2 SQIVND (reference sequence). CDR3 size: 15 residues. Here the CDR3 reads CASSADMGGTDTQYF. The CDR3 nucleotides read TGTGCCAGTAGTGCCGATATGGGAGGGACAGATACGCAGTATTTT.

This clone was detected once. The rearrangement links TRBV7-3 to TRBJ1-1; TRBD1 is a possible D gene (5 bases). Germline CDR1 SGHTA, CDR2 FQGTGA. This CDR3 contains 14 residues. The germline V and J ends were trimmed by 5 bases and 3 bases, with 13 bases remaining between them. CDR3 sequence (DNA): TGTGCCAGCAGCCCGGATGGGGGGGACACTGAAGCTTTCTTT. Translation gives CASSPDGGDTEAFF. Combining the CDR3 with reference TRBV7-3 and TRBJ1-1 gives the whole variable domain GAGVSQTPSNKVTEKGKYVELRCDPISGHTALYWYRQSLGQGPEFLIYFQGTGAADDSGLPNDRFFAVRPEGSVSTLKIQRTERGDSAVYLCASSPDGGDTEAFFGQGTRLTVV.

The rearrangement uses TRBV19 and TRBJ1-5; tentative D call: TRBD1 (6 bases). The CDR3 totals 16 residues. Germline V CDR1 and CDR2: LNHDA, SQIVND (reference sequence). V was cut by 7 bases and J by 4 bases, with 20 bases left in between. The CDR3, as DNA: TGTGCCAGTACCCCTATCCACCAGGGGTGGAATCAGCCCCAGCATTTT. The encoded protein is CASTPIHQGWNQPQHF.

The chain couples TRBV6-1 to TRBJ2-3; TRBD1 aligns across 11 bases. The germline V gene encodes CDR1 MNHNS and CDR2 SASEGT. The CDR3 runs 15 residues. Germline trimming cut 8 bases from V and 2 bases from J; bases unmatched to any gene: 6. CDR3 nucleotide sequence: TGTGCCAGCGGCTTGGGACAGGGGGACACAGATACGCAGTATTTT. Protein product: CASGLGQGDTDTQYF.

The chain combines TRBV30 with TRBJ1-6; no definite D call. Looked up from germline, CDR1 is GTSNPN and CDR2 is SVGIG (reference sequence). V lost 0 bases and J lost 7, with 22 bases in between. The CDR3 runs 18 residues. This CDR3 is CAWSVPAYHMGWNSPLHF. DNA of the CDR3: TGTGCCTGGAGTGTACCGGCTTACCATATGGGGTGGAATTCACCCCTCCACTTT.

V and J are TRBV10-2 and TRBJ1-4, with D tentatively TRBD1 (6 bases). Germline V gene lookup returns CDR1 WSHSY and CDR2 SAAADI. V was shortened by 6 bases and J by 7 bases, with 15 bases between the two germline ends. The CDR3 contains 14 residues. The CDR3 loop reads CASRHQGIGEKLFF. Here the CDR3 DNA reads TGCGCCAGCAGACATCAGGGGATTGGTGAAAAACTGTTTTTT.

This clone was seen at least ten times. The V call is TRBV11-1, the J call TRBJ2-7, with a tentative D call TRBD1 (6 bases). Trimming pared 3 bases from V and 2 bases from J, leaving 11 bases between. The CDR3 covers 14 residues. The germline CDR1 and CDR2 sequences are SGHAT and FQDESV (reference sequence). CDR3: CASSFTGNPYEQYF. The CDR3 region has the DNA TGTGCCAGCAGCTTTACAGGGAATCCCTACGAGCAGTACTTC.

The rearrangement joins TRBV27 to TRBJ1-2; 8 bases are shared with TRBD1. There are 14 residues in the CDR3. With 3 bases clipped from V and 8 bases from J, the junction kept 8 bases outside the gene matches. Germline assignment: CDR1 MNHEY and CDR2 SMNVEV (reference sequence). Here the CDR3 DNA reads TGTGCCAGCAGTTTCCAGGGGGCAGTTGGAGGCTACACCTTC. Translating gives CASSFQGAVGGYTF.

The rearrangement joins TRBV20-1 to TRBJ2-1; possible D gene TRBD1, 5 bases. Germline CDR1 and CDR2: DFQATT and SNEGSKA (reference sequence). CDR3 length: 11 residues. V lost 4 bases to trimming and J lost 8 bases, with 9 bases between them. The DNA for the CDR3 is TGCAGTGCTACAGGGTGGGATGAGCAGTTCTTC. It translates to CSATGWDEQFF.

The CDR3 DNA is TGTGCCAGCAGCTTGGACAGTCAGCCCCAGCATTTT. Its protein product is CASSLDSQPQHF. The genes are TRBV5-4 and TRBJ1-5, with D unresolved. Trimming cost V 0 bases and J 6 bases, with 4 bases left between them. The CDR3 consists of 12 residues. CDR1 and CDR2 (germline): SGHNT, YYREEE (reference sequence).

This clone was detected a few times. This chain's CDR3 is CASSYPELNTEAFF. DNA of the CDR3: TGTGCCAGCAGTTACCCCGAATTGAACACTGAAGCTTTCTTT. J is TRBJ1-1 and V is TRBV6-6; the D is unclear. This CDR3 contains 14 residues. Germline CDR1 and CDR2: MNHNY and SVGAGI (reference sequence). Trimming took off 2 bases at V and 0 bases at J, with 7 bases between the two ends.

CDR3 in amino acids: CASSQDLNVYEQYF. The CDR3 region has the DNA TGCGCCAGCAGCCAAGATCTGAATGTCTACGAGCAGTACTTC. V gene TRBV4-1 combines with J gene TRBJ2-7, with D uncertain. Trimming removed 0 bases at V and 3 bases at J, with 9 bases between. There are 14 residues in the CDR3. CDR1 and CDR2 (germline): MGHRA, YSYEKL.

The chain joins TRBV27 to TRBJ2-6; D may match TRBD1 or TRBD2 (6 bases each). Germline CDR1 is MNHEY and CDR2 is SMNVEV (reference sequence). V dropped 3 bases and J dropped 0 bases, with 9 bases sitting between them. CDR3 length: 16 residues. CDR3 sequence reads: CASSFRGGSGANVLTF. Here the CDR3 DNA reads TGTGCCAGCAGTTTCAGGGGAGGCTCTGGGGCCAACGTCCTGACTTTC.

As regards this clone: A read error may account for a junction end that differs from germline. The chain has TRBV6-1 and TRBJ2-3, with 7 nucleotides matching TRBD2. The length of the CDR3 is 13 residues. Germline lookup yields CDR1 MNHNS and CDR2 SASEGT. CDR3 bases: TGTGCCAGCAGTGATCGGGGGGAAGATACACAGTATTTT. Translation gives CASSDRGEDTQYF.